This entry features one T cell receptor (beta chain) sequence. The antigen is undetermined. Profiled with immunoSEQ multiplex PCR; TCRdb holds only in-frame clones, not every one. Of fewer than 150,000 clones in the sample, around 90% are singletons; the top ten hold approximately 3.5%. The germline V and J ends were trimmed by 3 bases and 5 bases, with 8 bases remaining between them. CDR3 length: 13 residues. Germline-derived CDR1 and CDR2 are LNHDA and SQIVND (reference sequence). This record belongs to a study of T cell responses to AZD1222 COVID-19 vaccine. Study results and limitations: Epitopes outside B.1.351 and B.1.1.7 mutated regions reportedly drew nearly half of spike TCRs.

This receptor was identified in an adult in good health. The rearrangement joins TRBV19 to TRBJ2-1; no firm D call. This material consisted of peripheral blood, taken on day 0 of AZD1222 vaccination. Here the CDR3 DNA reads TGTGCCAGTAGTATCCCTCCCCACAATGAGCAGTTCTTC. Amino acids: CASSIPPHNEQFF.